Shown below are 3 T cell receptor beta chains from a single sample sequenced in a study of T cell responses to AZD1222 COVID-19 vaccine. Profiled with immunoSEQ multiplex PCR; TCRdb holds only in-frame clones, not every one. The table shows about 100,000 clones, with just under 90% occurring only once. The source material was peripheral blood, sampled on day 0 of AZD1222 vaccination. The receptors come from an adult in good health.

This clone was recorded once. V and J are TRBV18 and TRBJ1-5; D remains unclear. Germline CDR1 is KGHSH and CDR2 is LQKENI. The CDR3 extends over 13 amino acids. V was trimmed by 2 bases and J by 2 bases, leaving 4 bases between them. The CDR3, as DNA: TGTGCCAGCTCACCAGGACGCAATCAGCCCCAGCATTTT. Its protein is CASSPGRNQPQHF. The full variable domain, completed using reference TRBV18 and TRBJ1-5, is NAGVMQNPRHLVRRRGQEARLRCSPMKGHSHVYWYRQLPEEGLKFMVYLQKENIIDESGMPKERFSAEFPKEGPSILRIQQVVRGDSAAYFCASSPGRNQPQHFGDGTRLSIL.

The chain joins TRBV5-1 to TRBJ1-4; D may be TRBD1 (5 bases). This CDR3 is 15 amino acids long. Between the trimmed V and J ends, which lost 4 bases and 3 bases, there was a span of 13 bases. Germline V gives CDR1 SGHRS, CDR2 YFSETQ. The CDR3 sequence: CASSPGTPANEKLFF. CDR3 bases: TGCGCCAGCAGCCCGGGGACCCCGGCTAATGAAAAACTGTTTTTT.

In nucleotides, the CDR3 is TGTGCCAGCAGCGCCCGGGACAGGTTGGGTGGCTACACCTTC. The encoded protein is CASSARDRLGGYTF. V and J are TRBV3-1 (or the pseudogene TRBV3-2) and TRBJ1-2; 8 nucleotides match TRBD1. The CDR3 is 14 residues long. J lost 7 bases, V lost 5 bases, and 9 bases had no gene match. Germline V gene sequence: CDR1 LGHDT, CDR2 YNNKEL (reference sequence).